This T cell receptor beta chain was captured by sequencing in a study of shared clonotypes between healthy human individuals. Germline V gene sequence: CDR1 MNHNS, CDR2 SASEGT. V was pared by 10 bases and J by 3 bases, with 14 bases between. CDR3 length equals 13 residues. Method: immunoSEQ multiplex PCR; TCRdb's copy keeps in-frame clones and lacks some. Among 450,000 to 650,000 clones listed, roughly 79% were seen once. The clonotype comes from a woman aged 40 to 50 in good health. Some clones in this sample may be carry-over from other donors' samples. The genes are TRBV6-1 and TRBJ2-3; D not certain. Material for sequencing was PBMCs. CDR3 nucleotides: TGTGCCACGATAGCTAGGGATACAGATACGCAGTATTTT. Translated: CATIARDTDTQYF.